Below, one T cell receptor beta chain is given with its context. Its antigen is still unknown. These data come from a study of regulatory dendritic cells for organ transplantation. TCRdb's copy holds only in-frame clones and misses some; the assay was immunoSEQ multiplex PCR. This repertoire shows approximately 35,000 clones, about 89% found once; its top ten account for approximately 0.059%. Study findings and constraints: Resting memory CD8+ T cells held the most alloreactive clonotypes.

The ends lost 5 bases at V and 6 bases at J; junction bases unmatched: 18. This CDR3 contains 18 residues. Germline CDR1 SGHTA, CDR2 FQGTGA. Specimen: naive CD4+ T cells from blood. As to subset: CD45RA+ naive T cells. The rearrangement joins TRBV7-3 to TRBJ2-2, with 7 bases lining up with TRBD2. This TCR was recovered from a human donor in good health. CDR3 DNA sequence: TGTGCCAGCAGCCTAATAAACCCCGGGGTAGCGGGCGCCGGGGAGCTGTTTTTT. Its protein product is CASSLINPGVAGAGELFF.